The following is a T cell receptor beta chain sequence with its context. This clonotype occurred many times. The specificity of this receptor is unknown. No quality values exist for individual bases; no much larger clone is one base distant. Amplification of TCR beta CDR3 regions was carried out from RNA transcripts. For the first round of RT-PCR on the TCR CDR3, the HTBI primer set was used together with the Qiagen OneStep RT-PCR kit. Libraries were constructed in a second round of multiplex PCR, after which size selection and purification were performed. The libraries were sequenced on an Illumina HiSeq2000 using paired-end 100 bp reads. On the study's bioinformatics: SOAPnuke was used to process the raw data, removing reads that contained adapters or uncalled bases, had a mean Phred below 15, or lacked an exact match to the constant primer or identifier. High-quality paired reads were merged with COPE v1.2.5, and unique nucleotide sequences were defined as clonotypes. MiTCR v1.1 was used to align the clonotypes against IMGT TRBV, TRBD and TRBJ reference segments. The analysis was restricted to V-J combinations with a frequency above 0.0001, which together covered 99.2% of the repertoires. The TCS score was defined as the ratio of F50 (clonal expansion) to E x V (chaos), calculated using BLOSUM62-based TCRdist between CDR3 peptides within each V-J. Welch's t-statistics and random forest reduced just over 500 V-J features to 13, which were used in a naive Bayes classifier (R e1071). In-frame beta chains were kept once TCRdb had trimmed the public reads at Q25 with fastp and called clones with MiXCR. Rows are unified per CDR3 protein, each entry keeping the most common DNA and genes. The V and J calls and clone size are TCRdb's, not the authors'. In all, the sample holds about half a million distinct CDR3 sequences, and about 15% of those were seen once. Around 28% of the sample belongs to the ten largest clones.

This sample is part of a study of T cells in Graves' hyperthyroidism and ophthalmopathy (dated by TCRdb to the late 2010s). In the study overall: Peripheral blood was collected at initial diagnosis, before any treatment. To identify distinguishing TCR V-J signatures, a discovery cohort of about 95 patients was used, comprising 40 to 45 with Graves' ophthalmopathy and some 60 with stable Graves' hyperthyroidism. Prospective prediction of ophthalmopathy was tested in an independent validation cohort of approximately 18 hyperthyroidism patients and some 17 patients who later progressed to ophthalmopathy. The roughly 94 discovery patients were randomly divided into training and test sets at a 7:3 ratio. In roughly six Graves' hyperthyroidism patients, the study also compared T-cell repertoires from thyroid tissue with T-cell repertoires from blood. After sampling, hyperthyroidism patients received methimazole starting at 30 mg daily, and ophthalmopathy patients received high-dose intravenous methylprednisolone. TCR Vbeta CDR3 sequencing of 130 to 150 peripheral blood samples (43 ophthalmopathy, roughly 74 hyperthyroidism and some 17 progressor patients) is reported in the paper. Study-level results and caveats: In validation, progression to ophthalmopathy was predicted by the model with 70.59% sensitivity and roughly 76% specificity, a median of 6.5 months before onset. Sample size was not statistically predetermined, and blinding of investigators to group allocation was not performed. Most expanded thyroid clonotypes (frequency above 0.001) were also detected in blood, a finding suggesting that blood repertoires may reflect thyroid immune responses. In cross-validation, a model built on a 13 V-J signature told ophthalmopathy apart from stable hyperthyroidism with approximately 90% sensitivity and 81% to 82% specificity, and in testing the same model reached 80%/75%.

Spanning cysteine to phenylalanine, the CDR3 consists of 13 amino acids. Only the CDR3 DNA is retained, 39 bases long and in frame from the first base. Looking up the germline V gene yields CDR1 MNHNS and CDR2 SASEGT. V lost 1 base and J lost 1 base; the stretch between them is 4 bases long. Ophthalmopathy patients had moderately to severely active disease, with a Clinical Activity Score of 3 or more, a NOSPECS grade of 4 or more, and a disease duration of less than 3 months. Any patient with an uncontrolled infection, another autoimmune disease, pregnancy or lactation was excluded. Clinical symptoms, serum thyroxine and TRAb, thyroid ultrasound, and orbital computed tomography formed the basis for the diagnoses. PBMCs were separated from roughly 9.6 ml of fresh peripheral blood using Ficoll-Paque density gradient centrifugation. Total RNA was extracted with Trizol reagent, and quality was checked on an Agilent 2100 Bioanalyzer.

Sequencing input: blood. The receptor chain draws on TRBV6-1 and TRBJ1-1, with an unclear D gene assignment. The receptor comes from a woman aged 25-40 years with Graves' ophthalmopathy. The encoded CDR3 is CASSEEANTEAFF. The base sequence is TGTGCCAGCAGTGAAGAGGCGAACACTGAAGCTTTCTTT.